These T cell receptor beta chains were read from a single sample in a study of blood T cells in healthy people across ages. A single record per CDR3 protein comes from TCRdb applying MiXCR to the 5' RACE reads. The data contain fewer than 2,000,000 distinct CDR3 sequences, about 39% of them seen just once; the ten biggest clones take up about 23%. Sequencing input: blood. The receptor source for this set is a human donor in good health. The CDR3 runs from the conserved cysteine through the conserved F or W. The order of the fields is clone size, D gene, J gene, V gene, CDR3 protein, CDR3 DNA. D genes are given only for firm matches. A clone size is listed for some rows: how often the clone was seen (once, few, many), or a class if it is expanded.

NA | NA | TRBJ2-7 | TRBV12-3/TRBV12-4 | CASSLAMGPSYEQYF | TGTGCCAGCAGTTTAGCTATGGGCCCCTCCTACGAGCAGTACTTC
NA | NA | TRBJ2-1 | TRBV7-2 | CASSLNTGSFNEQFF | TGTGCCAGCAGCTTGAATACAGGGTCGTTTAATGAGCAGTTCTTC
NA | NA | TRBJ2-3 | TRBV3-1 | CASSQGGWTDTQYF | TGTGCCAGCAGCCAGGGCGGGTGGACAGATACGCAGTATTTT
NA | NA | TRBJ2-6 | TRBV15 | CATSSSRQISGANALTF | TGTGCCACCAGCAGCTCTCGACAGATCTCTGGGGCCAACGCCCTGACTTTC
NA | NA | TRBJ2-3 | TRBV7-3 | CASSSPNQGNTQYF | TGTGCCAGCAGCTCACCCAATCAGGGAAATACGCAGTATTTT
NA | NA | TRBJ2-5 | TRBV5-1 | CASSRTTVQETQYF | TGCGCCAGCAGCCGTACAACAGTTCAAGAGACCCAGTACTTC
NA | NA | TRBJ1-1 | TRBV20-1 | CSARISMNTEAFF | TGCAGTGCTAGAATCAGTATGAACACTGAAGCTTTCTTT
few | NA | TRBJ1-2 | TRBV4-3 | CASSQEAGQGYTF | TGCGCCAGCAGCCAAGAGGCGGGCCAGGGCTACACCTTC
few | NA | TRBJ2-7 | TRBV5-6 | CASSLYESYEQYF | TGTGCCAGCAGCTTGTATGAGTCCTACGAGCAGTACTTC
once | TRBD2 | TRBJ2-1 | TRBV18 | CAGSPRGSGGEFYNEQFF | TGTGCCGGCTCACCACGTGGTAGCGGGGGTGAATTCTACAATGAGCAGTTCTTC
many | TRBD2 | TRBJ2-4 | TRBV7-9 | CASSPGGSPLLYF | TGTGCCAGCAGCCCGGGGGGAAGCCCTTTGTTGTACTTC